This T cell receptor beta chain was documented in a study of blood T cell repertoires in COVID-19. Study in general: In each case, the material was cDNA or gDNA derived from T cells, B-cell-depleted T cells, or PBMCs.

Donors in Cohort 3 counted as recovered after two negative PCRs, clearance, or symptom resolution. The CDR3 is 12 residues long. V was clipped by 1 base and J by 5 bases, with 3 bases between them. The germline V gene has CDR1 LGHDT and CDR2 YNNKEL (reference sequence). As originally analysed: Using reference gene primer amplification, nucleated cell counts were estimated. Using immunoSEQ multiplex PCR, the repertoire was profiled, and TCRdb retains in-frame clones only, with some absent. The V and J calls and clone size were taken over from that table, and D and trimming were inferred from the DNA. The sample shows 150,000 to 200,000 clones, roughly 90% of them seen only once.

Input material: PBMCs or T cells enriched from blood (not recorded which). This chain joins TRBV3-1 (or the pseudogene TRBV3-2) and TRBJ1-5; D is undetermined. This TCR was recovered from a woman aged 18-30 years who had recovered from COVID-19. The CDR3 DNA reads TGTGCCAGCAGCCAAGCTGATCAGCCCCAGCATTTT. It translates to CASSQADQPQHF.